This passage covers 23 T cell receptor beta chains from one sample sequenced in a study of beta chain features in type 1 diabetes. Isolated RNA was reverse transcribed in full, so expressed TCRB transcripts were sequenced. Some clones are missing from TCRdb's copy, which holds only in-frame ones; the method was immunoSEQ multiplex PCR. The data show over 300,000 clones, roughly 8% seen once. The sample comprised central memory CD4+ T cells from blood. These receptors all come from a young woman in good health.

The DNA for the CDR3 is TGTGCCAGCATAGACCGGGACGGACACTACGAGCAGTACTTC. Translation gives CASIDRDGHYEQYF. The rearrangement uses TRBV2 and TRBJ2-7; either TRBD1 or TRBD2 may fit D (5 bases each). Germline lookup yields CDR1 SNHLY and CDR2 FYNNEI. The CDR3 spans 14 residues. Trimming left V 7 bases short and J 3 bases short, with 16 bases between.

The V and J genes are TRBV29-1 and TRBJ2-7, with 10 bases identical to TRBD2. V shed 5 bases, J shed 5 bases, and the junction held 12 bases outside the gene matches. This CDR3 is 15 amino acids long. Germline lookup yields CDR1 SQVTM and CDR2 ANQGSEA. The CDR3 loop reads CSVRGLAKSPDEQYF. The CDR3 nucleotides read TGCAGCGTTCGGGGACTAGCGAAAAGTCCCGACGAGCAGTACTTC.

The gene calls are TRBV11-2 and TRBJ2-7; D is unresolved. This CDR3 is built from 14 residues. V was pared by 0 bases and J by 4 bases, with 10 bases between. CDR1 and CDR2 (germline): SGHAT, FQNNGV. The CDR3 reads CASSLDRNLYEQYF. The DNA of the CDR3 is TGTGCCAGCAGCTTAGATCGTAACTTGTACGAGCAGTACTTC.

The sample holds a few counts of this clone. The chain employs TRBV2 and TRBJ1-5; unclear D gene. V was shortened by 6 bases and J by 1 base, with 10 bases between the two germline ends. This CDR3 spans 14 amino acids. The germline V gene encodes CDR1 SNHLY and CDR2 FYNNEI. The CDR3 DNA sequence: TGTGCCAGCAGGCTAGGGCTAAGCAATCAGCCCCAGCATTTT. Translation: CASRLGLSNQPQHF. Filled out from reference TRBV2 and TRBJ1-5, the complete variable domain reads EPEVTQTPSHQVTQMGQEVILRCVPISNHLYFYWYRQILGQKVEFLVSFYNNEISEKSEIFDDQFSVERPDGSNFTLKIRSTKLEDSAMYFCASRLGLSNQPQHFGDGTRLSIL.

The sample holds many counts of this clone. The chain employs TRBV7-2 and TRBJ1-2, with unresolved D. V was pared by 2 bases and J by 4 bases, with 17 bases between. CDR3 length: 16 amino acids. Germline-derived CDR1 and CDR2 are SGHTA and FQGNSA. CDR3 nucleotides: TGTGCCAGCAGCTTACCGAGGGCGGGGTTGTCCTATGGCTACACCTTC. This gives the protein CASSLPRAGLSYGYTF.

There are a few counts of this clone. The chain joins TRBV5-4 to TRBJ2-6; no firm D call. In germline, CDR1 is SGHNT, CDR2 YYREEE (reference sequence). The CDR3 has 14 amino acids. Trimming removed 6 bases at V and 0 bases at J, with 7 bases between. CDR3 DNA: TGTGCCAGCACCTCTTCCTCTGGGGCCAACGTCCTGACTTTC. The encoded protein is CASTSSSGANVLTF.

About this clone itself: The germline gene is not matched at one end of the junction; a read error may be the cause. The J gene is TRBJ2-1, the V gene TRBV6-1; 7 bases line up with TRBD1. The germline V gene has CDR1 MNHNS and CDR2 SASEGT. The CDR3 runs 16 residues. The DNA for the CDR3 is TGTGCCATCAGTGAGGAGACAGGGTTTCCCTACAATGAGCAGTTCTTC. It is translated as CAISEETGFPYNEQFF.

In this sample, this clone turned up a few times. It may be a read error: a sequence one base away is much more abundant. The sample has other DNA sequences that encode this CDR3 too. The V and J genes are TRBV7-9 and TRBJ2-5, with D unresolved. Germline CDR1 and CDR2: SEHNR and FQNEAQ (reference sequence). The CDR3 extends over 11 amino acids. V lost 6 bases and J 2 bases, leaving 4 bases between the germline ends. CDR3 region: CASSLQETQYF. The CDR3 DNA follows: TGTGCCAGCAGTTTGCAAGAGACCCAGTACTTC.

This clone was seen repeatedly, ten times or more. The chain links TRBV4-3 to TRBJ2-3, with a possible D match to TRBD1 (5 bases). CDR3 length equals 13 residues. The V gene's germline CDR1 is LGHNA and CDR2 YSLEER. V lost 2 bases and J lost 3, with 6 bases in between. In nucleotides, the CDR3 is TGCGCCAGCAGCCAACAGGGAACAGATACGCAGTATTTT. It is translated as CASSQQGTDTQYF.

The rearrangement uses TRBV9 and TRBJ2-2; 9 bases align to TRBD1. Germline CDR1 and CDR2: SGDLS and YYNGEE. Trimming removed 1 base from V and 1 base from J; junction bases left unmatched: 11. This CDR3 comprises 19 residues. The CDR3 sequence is CASSVRRDRERKNTGELFF. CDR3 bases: TGTGCCAGCAGCGTACGACGGGACAGGGAGAGAAAGAACACCGGGGAGCTGTTTTTT.

The CDR3: CASSAQRDYNEQFF. The CDR3 nucleotides are TGTGCCAGCTCAGCGCAGCGGGACTACAATGAGCAGTTCTTC. The chain couples TRBV18 to TRBJ2-1; 7 bases are shared with TRBD2. This CDR3 spans 14 amino acids. Germline V gene lookup returns CDR1 KGHSH and CDR2 LQKENI. J was trimmed by 3 bases and V by 5 bases; bases with no gene match: 4. The variable domain in full, completed from reference TRBV18 and TRBJ2-1, reads NAGVMQNPRHLVRRRGQEARLRCSPMKGHSHVYWYRQLPEEGLKFMVYLQKENIIDESGMPKERFSAEFPKEGPSILRIQQVVRGDSAAYFCASSAQRDYNEQFFGPGTRLTVL.

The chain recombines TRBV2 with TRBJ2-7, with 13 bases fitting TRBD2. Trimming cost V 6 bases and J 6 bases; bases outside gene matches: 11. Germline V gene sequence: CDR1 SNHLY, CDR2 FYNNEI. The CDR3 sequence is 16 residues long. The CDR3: CASSLGLAGASGEQYF. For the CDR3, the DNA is TGTGCCAGCAGCCTAGGACTAGCGGGAGCTTCTGGCGAGCAGTACTTC. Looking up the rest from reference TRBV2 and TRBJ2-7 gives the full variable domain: EPEVTQTPSHQVTQMGQEVILRCVPISNHLYFYWYRQILGQKVEFLVSFYNNEISEKSEIFDDQFSVERPDGSNFTLKIRSTKLEDSAMYFCASSLGLAGASGEQYFGPGTRLTVT.

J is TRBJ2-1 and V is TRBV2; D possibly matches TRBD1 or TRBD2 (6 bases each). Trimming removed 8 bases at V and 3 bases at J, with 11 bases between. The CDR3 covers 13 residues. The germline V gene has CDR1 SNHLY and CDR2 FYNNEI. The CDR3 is CASGGGHYNEQFF. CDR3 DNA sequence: TGTGCCAGCGGTGGGGGGCACTACAATGAGCAGTTCTTC.

The CDR3: CASSRDPNGGELFF. CDR3 sequence (DNA): TGCGCCAGCAGCCGAGACCCAAACGGCGGGGAGCTGTTTTTT. This chain connects TRBV4-1 to TRBJ2-2; no definite D call. CDR3 size: 14 residues. V shed 4 bases and J shed 7 bases, with 13 bases lying between them. Germline CDR1 is MGHRA and CDR2 is YSYEKL.

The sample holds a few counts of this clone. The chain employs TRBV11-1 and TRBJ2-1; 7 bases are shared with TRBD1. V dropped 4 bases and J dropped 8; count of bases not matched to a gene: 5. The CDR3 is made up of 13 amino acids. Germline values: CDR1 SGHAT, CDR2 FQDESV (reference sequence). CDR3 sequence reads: CASSYGQVHEQFF. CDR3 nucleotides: TGTGCCAGCAGCTACGGACAGGTCCATGAGCAGTTCTTC.

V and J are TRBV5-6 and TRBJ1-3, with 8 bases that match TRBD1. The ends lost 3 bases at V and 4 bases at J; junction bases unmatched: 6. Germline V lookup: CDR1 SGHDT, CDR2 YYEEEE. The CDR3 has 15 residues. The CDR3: CASSSDRGGGNTIYF. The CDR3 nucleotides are TGTGCCAGCAGCTCTGACAGGGGTGGCGGAAACACCATATATTTT.

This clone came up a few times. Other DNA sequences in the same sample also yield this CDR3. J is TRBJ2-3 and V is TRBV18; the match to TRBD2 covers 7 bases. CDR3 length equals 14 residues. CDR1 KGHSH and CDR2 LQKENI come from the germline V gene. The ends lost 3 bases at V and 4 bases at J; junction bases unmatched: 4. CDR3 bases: TGTGCCAGCTCACCGCCTAGCGGATCAGATACGCAGTATTTT. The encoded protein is CASSPPSGSDTQYF. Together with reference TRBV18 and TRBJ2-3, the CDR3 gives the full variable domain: NAGVMQNPRHLVRRRGQEARLRCSPMKGHSHVYWYRQLPEEGLKFMVYLQKENIIDESGMPKERFSAEFPKEGPSILRIQQVVRGDSAAYFCASSPPSGSDTQYFGPGTRLTVL.

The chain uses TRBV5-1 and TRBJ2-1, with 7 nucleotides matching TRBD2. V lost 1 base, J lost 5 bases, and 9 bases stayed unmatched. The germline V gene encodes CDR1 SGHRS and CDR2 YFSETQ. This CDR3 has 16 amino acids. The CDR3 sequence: CASSLFSGGSNNEQFF. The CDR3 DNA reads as TGCGCCAGCAGCTTGTTTTCTGGCGGGAGTAACAATGAGCAGTTCTTC. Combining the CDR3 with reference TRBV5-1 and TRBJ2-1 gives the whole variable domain KAGVTQTPRYLIKTRGQQVTLSCSPISGHRSVSWYQQTPGQGLQFLFEYFSETQRNKGNFPGRFSGRQFSNSRSEMNVSTLELGDSALYLCASSLFSGGSNNEQFFGPGTRLTVL.

The CDR3 region is CATSRETGEHEKLFF. The CDR3 DNA reads as TGTGCCACCAGCAGGGAGACAGGCGAACATGAAAAACTGTTTTTT. This chain joins TRBV15 and TRBJ1-4; possibly TRBD1 for D (6 bases). Deletions cut 3 bases from V and 6 bases from J, with 14 bases between. The CDR3 sequence is 15 residues long. Germline CDR1 LNHNV, CDR2 YYDKDF (reference sequence).

The CDR3 loop is CASSGVLAGPARGRSEQFF. The CDR3 DNA follows: TGTGCCAGCAGCGGAGTCCTAGCGGGACCCGCCCGGGGACGGAGTGAGCAGTTCTTC. This chain links TRBV7-8 with TRBJ2-1, with TRBD2 matching over 9 bases. This CDR3 has 19 residues. V lost 5 bases to trimming and J lost 9 bases; unmatched junction nucleotides: 23. Germline assignment: CDR1 SGHVS and CDR2 FQNEAQ.

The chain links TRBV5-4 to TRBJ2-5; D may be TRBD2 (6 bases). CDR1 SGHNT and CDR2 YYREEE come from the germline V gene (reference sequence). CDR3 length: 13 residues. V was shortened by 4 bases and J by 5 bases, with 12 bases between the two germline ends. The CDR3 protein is CASSRDGGETQYF. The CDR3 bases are TGTGCCAGCAGCCGGGACGGAGGGGAGACCCAGTACTTC.

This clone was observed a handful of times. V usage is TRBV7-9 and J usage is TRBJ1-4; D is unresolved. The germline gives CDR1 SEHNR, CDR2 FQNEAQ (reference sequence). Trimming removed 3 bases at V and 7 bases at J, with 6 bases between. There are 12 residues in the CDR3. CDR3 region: CASSFYGEKLFF. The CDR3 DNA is TGTGCCAGCAGCTTTTATGGTGAAAAACTGTTTTTT.

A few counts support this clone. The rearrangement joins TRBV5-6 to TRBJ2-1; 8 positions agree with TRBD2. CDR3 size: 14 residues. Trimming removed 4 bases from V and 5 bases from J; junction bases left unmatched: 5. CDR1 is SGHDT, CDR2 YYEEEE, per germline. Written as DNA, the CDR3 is TGTGCCAGCAGCCCGGGACTAGTCAACAATGAGCAGTTCTTC. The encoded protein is CASSPGLVNNEQFF.